This TCR beta chain was observed in a study of regulatory T cells in long-lasting Graves disease. In the study overall: Freshly diagnosed Graves' patients had used antithyroid drugs for under 3 months.

CDR3 length: 13 amino acids. Germline V CDR1 and CDR2: MGHRA, YSYEKL. The V gene lost 0 bases and the J gene lost 2 bases, with 3 bases spanning the gap. iRepertoire HTBI primers and Arm-PCR of CDR3 regions built TCR beta libraries. TCRdb re-called the multiplex PCR reads with MiXCR, one entry per CDR3 protein. The sample comprises 530,000 or so distinct CDR3 sequences, around 16% of which are singletons, and approximately 12% rests with the top ten. This sample's time point: newly diagnosed GD, antithyroid drugs for less than 3 months. RNA extracted from PBMCs served as the sequencing template. The sample was also linked to a second study, of T cells in Graves' hyperthyroidism and ophthalmopathy.

The specimen comprised peripheral blood mononuclear cells (PBMCs), sampled at new diagnosis, from a patient treated with antithyroid drugs. This TCR was recovered from a man between 18 and 29 years old with Graves disease. The chain has TRBV4-1 and TRBJ2-3; D is undetermined. This CDR3 reads CASSQDDTDTQYF. CDR3 in DNA: TGCGCCAGCAGCCAAGACGACACAGATACGCAGTATTTT.